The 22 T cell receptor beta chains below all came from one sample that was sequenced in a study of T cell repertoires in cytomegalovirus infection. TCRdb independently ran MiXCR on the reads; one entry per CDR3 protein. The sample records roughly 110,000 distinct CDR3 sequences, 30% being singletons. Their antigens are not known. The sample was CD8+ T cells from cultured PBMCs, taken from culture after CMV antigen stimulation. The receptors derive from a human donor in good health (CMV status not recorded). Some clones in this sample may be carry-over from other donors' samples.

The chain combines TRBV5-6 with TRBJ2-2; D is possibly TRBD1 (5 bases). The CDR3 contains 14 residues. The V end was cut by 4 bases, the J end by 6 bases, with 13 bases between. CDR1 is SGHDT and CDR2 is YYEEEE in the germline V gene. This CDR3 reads CASSPQGFAGELFF. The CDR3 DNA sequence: TGTGCCAGCAGCCCGCAGGGATTCGCCGGGGAGCTGTTTTTT.

CDR3: CASTRGLGNADTQYF. The CDR3 DNA follows: TGCGCCAGCACGCGAGGTCTAGGGAATGCAGATACGCAGTATTTT. V and J are TRBV5-1 and TRBJ2-3; unclear D gene. This CDR3 contains 15 residues. Germline lookup yields CDR1 SGHRS and CDR2 YFSETQ. The V gene lost 6 bases and the J gene lost 4 bases, with 18 bases spanning the gap.

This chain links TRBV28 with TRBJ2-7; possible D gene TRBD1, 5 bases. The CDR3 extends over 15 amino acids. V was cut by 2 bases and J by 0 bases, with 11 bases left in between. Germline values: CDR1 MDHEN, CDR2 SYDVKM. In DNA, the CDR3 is TGTGCCAGCAGTTTAAGGGGTTCGAGCTCCTACGAGCAGTACTTC. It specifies CASSLRGSSSYEQYF.

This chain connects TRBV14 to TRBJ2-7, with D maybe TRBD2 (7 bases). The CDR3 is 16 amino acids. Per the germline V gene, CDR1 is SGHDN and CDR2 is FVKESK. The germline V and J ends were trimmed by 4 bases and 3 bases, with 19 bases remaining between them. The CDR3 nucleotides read TGTGCCAGCAGCCCGCTACTACGGGGGGCTGGCTACGAGCAGTACTTC. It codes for CASSPLLRGAGYEQYF. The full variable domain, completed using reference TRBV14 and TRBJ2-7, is EAGVTQFPSHSVIEKGQTVTLRCDPISGHDNLYWYRRVMGKEIKFLLHFVKESKQDESGMPNNRFLAERTGGTYSTLKVQPAELEDSGVYFCASSPLLRGAGYEQYFGPGTRLTVT.

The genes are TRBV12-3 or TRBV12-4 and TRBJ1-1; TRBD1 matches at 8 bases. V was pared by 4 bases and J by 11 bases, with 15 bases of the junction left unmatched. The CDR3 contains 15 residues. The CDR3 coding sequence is TGTGCCAGCAGTTCGCTGTGGACAGGGCCCTTCTTGGCTTTCTTT. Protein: CASSSLWTGPFLAFF.

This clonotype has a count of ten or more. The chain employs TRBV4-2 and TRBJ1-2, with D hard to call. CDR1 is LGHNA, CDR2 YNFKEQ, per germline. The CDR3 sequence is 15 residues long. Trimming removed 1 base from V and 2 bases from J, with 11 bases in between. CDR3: CASSQVREANYGYTF. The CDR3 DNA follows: TGTGCCAGCAGCCAAGTACGAGAAGCCAACTATGGCTACACCTTC.

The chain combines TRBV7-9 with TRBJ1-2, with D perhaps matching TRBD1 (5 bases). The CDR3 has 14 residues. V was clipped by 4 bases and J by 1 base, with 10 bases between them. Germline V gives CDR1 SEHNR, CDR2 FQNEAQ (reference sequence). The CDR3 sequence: CASSSGGFNYGYTF. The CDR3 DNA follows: TGTGCCAGCAGCTCCGGGGGATTTAACTATGGCTACACCTTC.

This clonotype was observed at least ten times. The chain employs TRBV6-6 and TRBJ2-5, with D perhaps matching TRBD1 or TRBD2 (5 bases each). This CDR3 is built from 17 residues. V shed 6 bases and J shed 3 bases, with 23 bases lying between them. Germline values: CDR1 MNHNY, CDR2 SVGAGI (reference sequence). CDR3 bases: TGTGCCAGCAGCGAGACCGGGGCTCTAATCTTAGAAGAGACCCAGTACTTC. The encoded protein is CASSETGALILEETQYF.

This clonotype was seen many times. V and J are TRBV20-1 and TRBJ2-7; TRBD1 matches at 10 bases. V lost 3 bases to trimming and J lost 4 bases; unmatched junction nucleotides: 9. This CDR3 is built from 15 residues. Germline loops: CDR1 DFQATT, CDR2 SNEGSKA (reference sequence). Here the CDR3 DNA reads TGCAGTGCTAGCAGTATGGGACAGGGGCCATACGAGCAGTACTTC. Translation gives CSASSMGQGPYEQYF.

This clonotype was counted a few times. The CDR3 DNA reads as TGTGCCAGCAGCAACCTCGGAGCTACCTACGAGCAGTACTTC. Its translation is CASSNLGATYEQYF. The genes are TRBV7-6 and TRBJ2-7; D gene ambiguous. This CDR3 is 14 amino acids long. Trimming left V 5 bases short and J 2 bases short, with 13 bases between. Germline assignment: CDR1 SGHVS and CDR2 FNYEAQ.

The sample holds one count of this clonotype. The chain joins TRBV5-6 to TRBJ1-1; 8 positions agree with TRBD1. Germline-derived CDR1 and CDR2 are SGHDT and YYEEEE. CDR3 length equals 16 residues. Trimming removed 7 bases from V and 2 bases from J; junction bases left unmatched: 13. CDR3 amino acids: CASGSKQGAHNTEAFF. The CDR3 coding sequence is TGTGCCAGCGGTTCAAAGCAGGGGGCGCATAACACTGAAGCTTTCTTT.

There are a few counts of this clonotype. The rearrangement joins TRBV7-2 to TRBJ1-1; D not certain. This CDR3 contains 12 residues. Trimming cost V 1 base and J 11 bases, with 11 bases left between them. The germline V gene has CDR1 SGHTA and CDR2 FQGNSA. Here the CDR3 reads CASSLGEKGAFF. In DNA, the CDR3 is TGTGCCAGCAGCTTAGGGGAAAAGGGCGCTTTCTTT.

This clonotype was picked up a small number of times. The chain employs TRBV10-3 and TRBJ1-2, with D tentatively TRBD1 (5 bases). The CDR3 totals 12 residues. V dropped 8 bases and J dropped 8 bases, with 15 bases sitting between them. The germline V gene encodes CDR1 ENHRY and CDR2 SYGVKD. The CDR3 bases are TGTGCCATCCTAGACAGCGGTTTGGGCTACACCTTC. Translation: CAILDSGLGYTF.

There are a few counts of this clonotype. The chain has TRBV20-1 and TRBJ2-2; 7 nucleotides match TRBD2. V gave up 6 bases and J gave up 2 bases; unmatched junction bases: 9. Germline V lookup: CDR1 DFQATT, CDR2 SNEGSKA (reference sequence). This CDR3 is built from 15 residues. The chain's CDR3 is CSAHSGTTNTGELFF. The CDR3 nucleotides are TGCAGTGCGCATTCTGGGACTACCAACACCGGGGAGCTGTTTTTT.

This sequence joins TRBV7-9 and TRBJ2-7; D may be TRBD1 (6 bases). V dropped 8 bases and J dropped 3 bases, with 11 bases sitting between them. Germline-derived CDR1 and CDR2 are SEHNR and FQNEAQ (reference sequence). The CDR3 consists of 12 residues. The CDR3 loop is CASSDSLYEQYF. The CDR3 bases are TGTGCCAGCTCGGACAGCCTCTACGAGCAGTACTTC.

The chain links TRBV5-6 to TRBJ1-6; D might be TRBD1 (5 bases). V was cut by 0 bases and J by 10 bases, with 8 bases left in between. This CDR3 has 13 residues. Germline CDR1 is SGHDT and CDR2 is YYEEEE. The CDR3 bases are TGTGCCAGCAGCTTGGTGGGGGGATCACCCCTCCACTTT. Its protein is CASSLVGGSPLHF. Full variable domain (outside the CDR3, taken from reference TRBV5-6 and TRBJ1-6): DAGVTQSPTHLIKTRGQQVTLRCSPKSGHDTVSWYQQALGQGPQFIFQYYEEEERQRGNFPDRFSGHQFPNYSSELNVNALLLGDSALYLCASSLVGGSPLHFGNGTRLTVT.

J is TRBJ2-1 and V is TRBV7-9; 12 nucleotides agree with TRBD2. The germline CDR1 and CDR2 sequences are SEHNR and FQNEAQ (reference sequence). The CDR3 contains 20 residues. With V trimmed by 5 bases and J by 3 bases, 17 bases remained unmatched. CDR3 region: CASSPAGLAGGIFYYNEQFF. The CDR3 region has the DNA TGTGCCAGCAGCCCAGCAGGTCTAGCGGGGGGGATTTTCTACTACAATGAGCAGTTCTTC.

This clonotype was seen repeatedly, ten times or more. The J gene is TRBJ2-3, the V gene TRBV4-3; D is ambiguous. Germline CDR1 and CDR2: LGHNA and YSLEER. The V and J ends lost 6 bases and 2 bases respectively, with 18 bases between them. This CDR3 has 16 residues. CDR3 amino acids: CASSPRNQEYTDTQYF. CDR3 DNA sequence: TGCGCCAGCAGTCCAAGGAATCAGGAATACACAGATACGCAGTATTTT.

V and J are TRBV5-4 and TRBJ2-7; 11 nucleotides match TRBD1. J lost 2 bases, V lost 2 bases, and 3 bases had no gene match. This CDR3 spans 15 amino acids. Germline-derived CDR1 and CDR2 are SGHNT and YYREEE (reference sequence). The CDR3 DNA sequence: TGTGCCAGCAGCTTCCGGGACAGGGGGACCTACGAGCAGTACTTC. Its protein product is CASSFRDRGTYEQYF. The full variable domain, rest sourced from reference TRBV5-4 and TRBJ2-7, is ETGVTQSPTHLIKTRGQQVTLRCSSQSGHNTVSWYQQALGQGPQFIFQYYREEENGRGNFPPRFSGLQFPNYSSELNVNALELDDSALYLCASSFRDRGTYEQYFGPGTRLTVT.

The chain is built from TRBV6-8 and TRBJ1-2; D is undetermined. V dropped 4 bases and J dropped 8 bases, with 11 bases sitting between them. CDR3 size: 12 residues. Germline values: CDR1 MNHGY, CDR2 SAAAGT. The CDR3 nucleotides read TGTGCCAGCAGTTGGCGCCCGTGGGGCTACACCTTC. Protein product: CASSWRPWGYTF.

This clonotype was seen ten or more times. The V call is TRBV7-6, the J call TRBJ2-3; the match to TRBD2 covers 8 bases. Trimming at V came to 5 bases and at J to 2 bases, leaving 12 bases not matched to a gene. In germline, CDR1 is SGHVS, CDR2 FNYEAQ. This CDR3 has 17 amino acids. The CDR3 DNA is TGTGCCAGCAGCCGTCCCATGCGGGGGGCGCTCACAGATACGCAGTATTTT. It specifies CASSRPMRGALTDTQYF.

The CDR3 sequence is CASDSLATNEKLFF. For the CDR3, the DNA is TGTGCCAGCGACTCTTTAGCAACTAATGAAAAACTGTTTTTT. This chain links TRBV7-4 with TRBJ1-4; no firm D call. This CDR3 is built from 14 residues. The V end was cut by 8 bases, the J end by 0 bases, with 10 bases between. Germline assignment: CDR1 SGHVT and CDR2 SQSDAQ.